These 24 T cell receptor beta chains originate from one sample sequenced in a study of Graves' ophthalmopathy and Graves' hyperthyroidism. Researchers took RNA transcripts and amplified TCR beta CDR3 regions from them. First-round RT-PCR employed HTBI primers, with a second-round multiplex PCR after it. MiXCR was run by TCRdb on the multiplex PCR reads, yielding one entry per CDR3 protein. The data show 650,000 to 900,000 distinct CDR3 sequences, with 40% seen just once and 44% held by the top ten. Sequencing input: peripheral blood. These receptors were taken from an adult man with Graves' ophthalmopathy.

This chain uses TRBV25-1 with TRBJ1-1, with D possibly being TRBD1 (5 bases). There are 13 residues in the CDR3. The germline CDR1 and CDR2 sequences are MGHDK and SYGVNS. Trimming removed 5 bases from V and 13 bases from J, with 20 bases in between. The CDR3 DNA sequence: TGTGCCAGCAGTTTAAGCGGGGAGAGAGGGGTTTTCTTT. Protein: CASSLSGERGVFF.

This clonotype was seen at least ten times. The chain carries TRBV20-1 and TRBJ1-2, with 7 bases identical to TRBD1. The V and J ends lost 6 bases and 7 bases, in that order; junction bases with no gene match: 11. This CDR3 spans 13 amino acids. The V gene's germline CDR1 is DFQATT and CDR2 SNEGSKA (reference sequence). DNA for the CDR3: TGCAGTGCCACGCCCGGGACAGTGTTTGGCTACACCTTC. Its translation: CSATPGTVFGYTF.

In this sample, this clonotype turned up many times. This chain connects TRBV19 to TRBJ1-1; no definite D call. The germline V and J ends were trimmed by 6 bases and 1 base, with 9 bases remaining between them. The CDR3 length is 13 residues. Germline V gene data show CDR1 as LNHDA and CDR2 as SQIVND (reference sequence). DNA for the CDR3: TGTGCCAGTAGCCAACAAGCGAACACTGAAGCTTTCTTT. Encoded protein: CASSQQANTEAFF.

The chain combines TRBV7-3 with TRBJ2-5; a weak D match, TRBD1 (6 bases). V gave up 4 bases and J gave up 1 base, with 10 bases separating them. Germline values: CDR1 SGHTA, CDR2 FQGTGA. This CDR3 contains 14 residues. The CDR3 spells CASSWAGVQETQYF. In DNA form, the CDR3 reads TGTGCCAGCAGCTGGGCAGGGGTCCAAGAGACCCAGTACTTC.

The chain is built from TRBV20-1 and TRBJ2-7; tentative D call: TRBD1 (6 bases). The CDR3 contains 12 residues. Germline V gene data show CDR1 as DFQATT and CDR2 as SNEGSKA (reference sequence). For the CDR3, the DNA is TGCAGCCTTCTAGGGGCAGGGGTCGAGCAGTACTTC. This sequence encodes CSLLGAGVEQYF.

V usage is TRBV30 and J usage is TRBJ1-4; TRBD1 agrees at 9 bases. Germline CDR1 and CDR2: GTSNPN and SVGIG (reference sequence). CDR3 length: 14 amino acids. The J segment lost 7 bases and the V segment lost 2 bases, leaving 5 bases of the junction unmatched. Here the CDR3 reads CAWSTDRGFEKLFF. DNA for the CDR3: TGTGCCTGGAGTACAGACAGGGGGTTTGAAAAACTGTTTTTT.

V gene TRBV5-1 combines with J gene TRBJ2-5; D unresolved. CDR3 length equals 15 residues. Trimming took 5 bases from V and 0 from J, leaving 14 bases between them. In germline, CDR1 is SGHRS, CDR2 YFSETQ. CDR3 DNA sequence: TGCGCCAGCAGTTCCGGTCTAGGGAACCAAGAGACCCAGTACTTC. Encoded protein: CASSSGLGNQETQYF.

The V gene is TRBV20-1, the J gene TRBJ2-6, with TRBD2 identical over 13 bases. With 4 bases clipped from V and 7 bases from J, the junction kept 4 bases outside the gene matches. In germline, CDR1 is DFQATT, CDR2 SNEGSKA (reference sequence). The CDR3 totals 15 residues. The CDR3 here is CSATPGLAGANVLTF. As DNA, the CDR3 is TGCAGTGCTACGCCGGGACTAGCGGGAGCCAACGTCCTGACTTTC.

About this clonotype itself: A read error may produce the germline difference seen at one junction end. The V and J genes are TRBV10-3 and TRBJ1-4; D remains unclear. CDR3 length equals 15 residues. Germline-derived CDR1 and CDR2 are ENHRY and SYGVKD. Written as DNA, the CDR3 is TGTGCCAGCAGTTACTCGGAGGGAGGAAATGAAAAACTGTTTTTT. Amino acids: CASSYSEGGNEKLFF.

Concerning this clonotype: One end of the junction is discordant with germline, which a read error may explain. V and J are TRBV25-1 and TRBJ2-2; D remains ambiguous. CDR3 size: 14 residues. The germline V gene encodes CDR1 MGHDK and CDR2 SYGVNS. The DNA of the CDR3 is TGTGCCAGCAGCGAATATGTTAGCACCGGGGAGCTGTTTTTT. Translating gives CASSEYVSTGELFF.

This clonotype occurred many times. This chain uses TRBV2 with TRBJ2-5; TRBD1 matches at 11 bases. Germline lookup yields CDR1 SNHLY and CDR2 FYNNEI. The V segment lost 5 bases and the J segment 1 base; nucleotides outside the gene matches: 3. CDR3 length equals 15 residues. CDR3 DNA: TGTGCCAGCAGTACCGGGACAGGGGGCCAAGAGACCCAGTACTTC. Translation: CASSTGTGGQETQYF.

This clonotype appeared a few times. V is TRBV19 and J is TRBJ1-6; D may be TRBD1 (6 bases). Trimming stripped 5 bases from V and 5 bases from J, with 13 bases between. The CDR3 has 15 amino acids. Germline CDR1 is LNHDA and CDR2 is SQIVND (reference sequence). The CDR3 sequence is CASSLRTADNSPLHF. In DNA, the CDR3 is TGTGCCAGTAGTTTACGGACAGCCGATAATTCACCCCTCCACTTT.

A few counts support this clonotype. The chain recombines TRBV2 with TRBJ2-7; TRBD1 matches 9 bases. After removal of 8 bases from V and 5 bases from J, the junction contained 10 bases not matched to a gene. Germline assignment: CDR1 SNHLY and CDR2 FYNNEI. This CDR3 is built from 14 residues. CDR3 residues: CASDLEQGANEQYF. The DNA of the CDR3 is TGTGCCAGCGACTTGGAACAGGGGGCAAACGAGCAGTACTTC.

The rearrangement links TRBV2 to TRBJ1-2, with TRBD1 as a possible D gene (5 bases). Trimming took off 10 bases at V and 4 bases at J, with 19 bases between the two ends. Germline CDR1 is SNHLY and CDR2 is FYNNEI. The CDR3 has 14 residues. CDR3 loop: CANSSRQGSYGYTF. The CDR3 region has the DNA TGTGCCAACAGCTCGCGTCAGGGTTCCTATGGCTACACCTTC. The entire variable domain, with the rest obtained from reference TRBV2 and TRBJ1-2, is as follows: EPEVTQTPSHQVTQMGQEVILRCVPISNHLYFYWYRQILGQKVEFLVSFYNNEISEKSEIFDDQFSVERPDGSNFTLKIRSTKLEDSAMYFCANSSRQGSYGYTFGSGTRLTVV.

A few counts support this clonotype. The chain employs TRBV7-9 and TRBJ1-1, with 9 bases identical to TRBD1. Germline V gene sequence: CDR1 SEHNR, CDR2 FQNEAQ (reference sequence). With V trimmed by 5 bases and J by 1 base, 8 bases remained unmatched. This CDR3 is 16 amino acids long. The CDR3 region has the DNA TGTGCCAGCAGCCCCAGGGACAGGGTTAGGAACACTGAAGCTTTCTTT. Its protein product is CASSPRDRVRNTEAFF. Variable domain in full (rest from reference TRBV7-9 and TRBJ1-1): DTGVSQNPRHKITKRGQNVTFRCDPISEHNRLYWYRQTLGQGPEFLTYFQNEAQLEKSRLLSDRFSAERPKGSFSTLEIQRTEQGDSAMYLCASSPRDRVRNTEAFFGQGTRLTVV.

The table lists this clonotype with a few counts. The J gene is TRBJ2-7, the V gene TRBV20-1; D is possibly TRBD2 (7 bases). Trimming shortened V by 3 bases and J by 1 base, and 13 bases separated the two germline ends. The CDR3 has 14 residues. CDR1 DFQATT and CDR2 SNEGSKA come from the germline V gene (reference sequence). CDR3 nucleotides: TGCAGTGCTAGCCCTAGCGGACAGTCCTACGAGCAGTACTTC. It is translated as CSASPSGQSYEQYF.

This clonotype was seen many times. V and J are TRBV2 and TRBJ2-7; D not certain. The CDR3 is made up of 11 amino acids. In germline, CDR1 is SNHLY, CDR2 FYNNEI. The V end was cut by 7 bases, the J end by 4 bases, with 8 bases between. CDR3 DNA: TGTGCCAGCAACTCCCAATACGAGCAGTACTTC. This translates into CASNSQYEQYF.

This clonotype was seen at least ten times. The rearrangement uses TRBV10-3 and TRBJ1-4; D ambiguous. V was shortened by 4 bases and J by 8 bases, with 11 bases between the two germline ends. Per the germline V gene, CDR1 is ENHRY and CDR2 is SYGVKD. There are 13 residues in the CDR3. The CDR3 region is CAISARAGEKLFF. DNA of the CDR3: TGTGCCATCAGTGCTAGGGCGGGCGAAAAACTGTTTTTT.

This clonotype was recorded many times. The junction departs from germline at one end; a sequencing error may be responsible. The CDR3 region has the DNA TGTGCCAGCAGCTCATATAACGGGGGTCGGTATTTT. This encodes CASSSYNGGRYF. The chain carries TRBV7-3 and TRBJ1-5, with D tentatively TRBD1 (5 bases). The CDR3 is made up of 12 amino acids. CDR1 SGHTA and CDR2 FQGTGA come from the germline V gene.

This clonotype occurred many times. The rearrangement joins TRBV7-9 to TRBJ2-7; 8 bases match TRBD1. The germline gives CDR1 SEHNR, CDR2 FQNEAQ (reference sequence). The junction had 7 bases not matched to a gene; V was cut back by 9 bases and J by 3 bases. The CDR3 runs 13 residues. The CDR3: CASSQGQDYEQYF. The CDR3 DNA is TGTGCCAGTTCCCAGGGACAGGACTACGAGCAGTACTTC.

This rearrangement joins TRBV5-4 to TRBJ1-2; D call uncertain. CDR3 size: 14 residues. V dropped 4 bases and J dropped 6 bases, with 16 bases sitting between them. Per the germline V gene, CDR1 is SGHNT and CDR2 is YYREEE (reference sequence). The CDR3 spells CASSGLVGDNGYTF. The CDR3 DNA reads as TGTGCCAGCAGCGGGTTAGTGGGCGACAATGGCTACACCTTC. The whole variable domain, remainder taken from reference TRBV5-4 and TRBJ1-2, is ETGVTQSPTHLIKTRGQQVTLRCSSQSGHNTVSWYQQALGQGPQFIFQYYREEENGRGNFPPRFSGLQFPNYSSELNVNALELDDSALYLCASSGLVGDNGYTFGSGTRLTVV.

This clonotype came up a few times. DNA of the CDR3: TGTGCCAGCAGCACCCCCCGTACTGTCTCCTACGAGCAGTACTTC. Translation: CASSTPRTVSYEQYF. This rearrangement joins TRBV7-9 to TRBJ2-7; D is ambiguous. V was clipped by 5 bases and J by 0 bases, with 14 bases between them. The CDR3 covers 15 residues. From germline, CDR1 is SEHNR and CDR2 FQNEAQ (reference sequence).

This clonotype was seen many times. The chain links TRBV2 to TRBJ1-5, with unresolved D. Germline V gene lookup returns CDR1 SNHLY and CDR2 FYNNEI. The length of the CDR3 is 13 residues. With 5 bases removed from V and 5 bases from J, the gap between germline ends came to 10 bases. The CDR3 DNA reads TGTGCCAGCAGTCGTCGTAATGATCAGCCCCAGCATTTT. Encoded protein: CASSRRNDQPQHF.

A word on this clonotype: A clone one base away is much larger, so this may be a read error. V gene TRBV10-3 combines with J gene TRBJ2-2; 12 bases align to TRBD2. J was trimmed by 5 bases and V by 3 bases; bases with no gene match: 1. The CDR3 totals 15 residues. Germline-derived CDR1 and CDR2 are ENHRY and SYGVKD. CDR3 amino acids: CAISELAGGTGELFF. CDR3 in DNA: TGTGCCATCAGTGAACTAGCGGGAGGTACCGGGGAGCTGTTTTTT.